This TCR beta chain appears in the sequencing data of a study of blood T cell repertoires in COVID-19. Background on the study: Acute and convalescent COVID-19 specimens originated in the United States, Italy and Spain. PBMCs, B-cell-depleted T cells, or T cells were the source of the cDNA or gDNA that made up the material.

Per the original data handling: It was from reference gene primer amplification that nucleated cell counts were estimated. Measured with immunoSEQ multiplex PCR; TCRdb has only the in-frame clones, and not every one. V and J calls plus clone size are reproduced from that table; the DNA served to infer D and trimming. The repertoire holds about 150,000 clones, with 81% as singletons. Trimming took off 3 bases at V and 2 bases at J, with 8 bases between the two ends. The CDR3 is made up of 13 amino acids. The origin of this receptor is a woman in her fifties or sixties with active or convalescent COVID-19. Material for sequencing was peripheral blood. The rearrangement links TRBV12-3 or TRBV12-4 to TRBJ2-7, with unresolved D. CDR3 residues: CASSFQSAYEQYF. The CDR3, as DNA: TGTGCCAGCAGTTTCCAATCAGCCTACGAGCAGTACTTC.